This TCR beta chain was obtained from a study of post-analysis software for immune sequencing data. Study summary: Relapsing-remitting, secondary progressive and progressive-relapsing forms made up the multiple sclerosis disease courses.

This CDR3 has 15 amino acids. The V gene's germline CDR1 is SGHRS and CDR2 YFSETQ. Study-wide results and caveats: A handful of TRBV segments were more frequent in patients than controls; TRBV5-6, TRBV5-1 and TRBV20-1 belonged to this group. The study found significantly lower normalized Chao1 diversity in multiple sclerosis patients than in controls.

Tagging with unique molecular identifiers was a feature of the TCR beta cDNA libraries. With roughly 0.85 to 11 million T cells as the source, a few hundred thousand cDNA molecules resulted. TCRdb passed the PCR reads through MiXCR, listing each CDR3 protein once. The sample holds 450,000 to 650,000 distinct CDR3 sequences, 40% to 50% seen once. Note on this clonotype: Its target is not known. Relative to the germline gene, one junction end is altered; a read error may explain this.

The chain couples TRBV5-1 to TRBJ2-6, with TRBD1 matching over 7 bases. The receptor's source is a girl between 10 and 17 years old with multiple sclerosis. The specimen sequenced was blood. The CDR3 loop reads CASREQGSGANVRTF. DNA for the CDR3: TGCGCCAGCAGGGAACAGGGGTCTGGGGCCAACGTCCGGACTTTC.